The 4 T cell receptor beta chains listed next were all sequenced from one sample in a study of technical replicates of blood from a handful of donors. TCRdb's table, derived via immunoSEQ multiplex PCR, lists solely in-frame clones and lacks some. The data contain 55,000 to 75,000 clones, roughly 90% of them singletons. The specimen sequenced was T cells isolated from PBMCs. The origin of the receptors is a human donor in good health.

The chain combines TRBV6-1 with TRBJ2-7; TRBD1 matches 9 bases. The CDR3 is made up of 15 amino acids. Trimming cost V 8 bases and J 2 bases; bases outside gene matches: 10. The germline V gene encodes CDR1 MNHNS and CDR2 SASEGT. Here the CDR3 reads CASGGPGQGTYEQYF. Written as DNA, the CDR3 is TGTGCCAGCGGGGGACCGGGACAGGGTACCTACGAGCAGTACTTC.

In nucleotides, the CDR3 is TGTGCCAGCAGCTTAGCTTCGGGTCAGCCCCAGCATTTT. This codes for CASSLASGQPQHF. This chain connects TRBV11-2 to TRBJ1-5; D is uncertain. The CDR3 extends over 13 amino acids. Per the germline V gene, CDR1 is SGHAT and CDR2 is FQNNGV. V shed 1 base and J shed 6 bases, with 7 bases lying between them.

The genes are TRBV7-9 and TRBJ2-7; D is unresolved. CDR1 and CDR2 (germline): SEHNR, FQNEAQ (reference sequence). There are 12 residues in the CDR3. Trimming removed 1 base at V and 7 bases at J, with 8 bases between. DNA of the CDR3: TGTGCCAGCAGCTTAGGAGGCGGAGAGCAGTACTTC. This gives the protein CASSLGGGEQYF.

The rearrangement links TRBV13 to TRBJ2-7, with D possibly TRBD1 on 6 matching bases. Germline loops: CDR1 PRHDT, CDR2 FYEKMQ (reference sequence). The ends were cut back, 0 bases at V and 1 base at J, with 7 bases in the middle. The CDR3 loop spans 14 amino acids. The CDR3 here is CASSLGRGSYEQYF. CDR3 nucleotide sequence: TGTGCCAGCAGCTTAGGCAGGGGATCCTACGAGCAGTACTTC.